This T cell receptor (beta chain) is drawn from a study of OX40 agonist ivuxolimab in advanced cancers. About the study as a whole: The costimulatory receptor OX40 (CD134) was targeted by ivuxolimab, a fully human IgG2 agonistic monoclonal antibody. Intravenous ivuxolimab was administered to patients every 2 weeks at six dose levels: 0.01, 0.1, 0.3, 1.5, 3 and 10 mg/kg. Of the approximately 53 patients in dose escalation, about 20 had hepatocellular carcinoma, around 15 had melanoma, 9 had renal cell carcinoma and 9 had head and neck cancer. In the dose-escalation cohort, about four fifths of patients were male, and the mean age was 60 years with a range of about 20 to 80. Patients were allowed to have had prior anti-PD-1, anti-PD-L1 or anti-CTLA-4 therapy, and 40% of the dose-escalation patients had been treated with checkpoint inhibitors. Three dose-escalation patients achieved partial responses, one with hepatocellular carcinoma and two with cutaneous melanoma. The point of sequencing TCRbeta in the periphery was to test whether ivuxolimab changed TCR sequence diversity and drove clonal T-cell expansion. The paper reports the monotherapy dose-escalation portion (N ≈ 50 patients) of the phase I ivuxolimab trial.

Genomic DNA was isolated from the sorted cells so that the TCRbeta CDR3 region could be sequenced. The immunoSEQ Assay was used for sequencing of TCRbeta CDR3 regions. Held by TCRdb, this immuneACCESS table contains in-frame sequences only and omits some clones. Under half of the omission traces to an unresolved V gene where checked; the cause of the rest is unknown. Across this sample there are over 75,000 clones, with about nine tenths seen only once. The ten largest account for approximately 0.41% of the sample. Findings and caveats that apply to the study as a whole: On average, CD8+ T cells showed more expanded clones than CD4+ T cells after ivuxolimab. Which antigens the clonally expanded peripheral T cells were specific for was not determined. At doses of 0.1 to 3.0 mg/kg, clonal expansion of both CD4+ and CD8+ T cells in blood was seen between baseline and week 6. In the 0.1-3.0 mg/kg groups, partial responders had among the lowest normalized peripheral clonal expansion, particularly in CD8+ T cells. Low levels of normalized T-cell clonal expansion were also seen in some patients who did not respond.

Patients with autoimmune disease history or receiving systemic immunosuppression were excluded from the trial. Peripheral blood for TCR sequencing was drawn from every dose cohort at baseline, at cycle 4 day 1 and at cycle 7 day 1. Samples were obtained from an open-label, multicenter, first-in-human phase I dose-escalation trial of ivuxolimab. Adults with locally advanced or metastatic melanoma, renal cell carcinoma, hepatocellular carcinoma or head and neck squamous cell carcinoma were enrolled in the trial. CD4+ and CD8+ T cells were sorted separately from peripheral blood before TCR sequencing. In the case of this clone: Its cognate antigen has yet to be identified. No much larger clone is present one base from it, and per-base qualities are unavailable.

This receptor was identified in an adult with an advanced solid tumor such as melanoma, head and neck, liver or kidney cancer. Here the sequenced sample was CD4+ or CD8+ T cells sorted from blood, taken in a trial of the OX40 agonist ivuxolimab.

The CDR3 region has the sequence CASGEPGVDYGYTF. The nucleotide sequence reads as follows: TGTGCCAGTGGCGAACCAGGGGTCGACTATGGCTACACCTTC. The rearranged chain carries TRBV19 and TRBJ1-2; TRBD1 is possibly the D segment (6 matching bases). The CDR3 runs 14 amino acids, cysteine and phenylalanine included. The CDR3 DNA has 42 bases and is translated from base 1. The trim is 8 bases for V and 3 bases for J, with a gap of 16 bases between the germline ends. The germline V gene (reference sequence) specifies LNHDA as CDR1 and SQIVND as CDR2.